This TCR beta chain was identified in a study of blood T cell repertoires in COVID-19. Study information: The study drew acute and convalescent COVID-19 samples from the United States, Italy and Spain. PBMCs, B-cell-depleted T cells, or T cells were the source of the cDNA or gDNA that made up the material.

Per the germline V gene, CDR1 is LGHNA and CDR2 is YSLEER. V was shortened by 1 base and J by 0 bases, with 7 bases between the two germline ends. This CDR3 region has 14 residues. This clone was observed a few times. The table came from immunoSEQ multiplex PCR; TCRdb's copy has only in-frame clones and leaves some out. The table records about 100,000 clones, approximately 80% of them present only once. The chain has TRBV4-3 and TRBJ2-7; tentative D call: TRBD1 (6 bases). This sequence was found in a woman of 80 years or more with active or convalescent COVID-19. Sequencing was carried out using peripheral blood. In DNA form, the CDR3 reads TGCGCCAGCAGCCAAGGACAGGCCTCCTACGAGCAGTACTTC. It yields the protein CASSQGQASYEQYF.